This TCR beta chain was identified during a study of blood T cell repertoires in COVID-19. The length of the CDR3 is 14 residues. Trimming left V 1 base short and J 3 bases short, with 10 bases between. The germline gives CDR1 SGHDT, CDR2 YYEEEE. The data were produced by immunoSEQ multiplex PCR, yet TCRdb's version contains in-frame clones alone and is incomplete. The repertoire consists of about 320,000 clones, with more than 85% occurring once and the leading ten covering 3.9%. Each exposed participant met a COVID-19 case in the 2 weeks preceding study entry. This receptor was obtained from a woman in her 30s who had been exposed to COVID-19. The chain combines TRBV5-6 with TRBJ1-1, with a tentative D call TRBD1 (5 bases). Sequencing was performed on PBMCs or T cells enriched from blood (not recorded which). The CDR3 sequence: CASSLTGEYTEAFF. CDR3 coding DNA: TGTGCCAGCAGCTTGACGGGGGAGTACACTGAAGCTTTCTTT. The full variable domain, rest sourced from reference TRBV5-6 and TRBJ1-1, is DAGVTQSPTHLIKTRGQQVTLRCSPKSGHDTVSWYQQALGQGPQFIFQYYEEEERQRGNFPDRFSGHQFPNYSSELNVNALLLGDSALYLCASSLTGEYTEAFFGQGTRLTVV.